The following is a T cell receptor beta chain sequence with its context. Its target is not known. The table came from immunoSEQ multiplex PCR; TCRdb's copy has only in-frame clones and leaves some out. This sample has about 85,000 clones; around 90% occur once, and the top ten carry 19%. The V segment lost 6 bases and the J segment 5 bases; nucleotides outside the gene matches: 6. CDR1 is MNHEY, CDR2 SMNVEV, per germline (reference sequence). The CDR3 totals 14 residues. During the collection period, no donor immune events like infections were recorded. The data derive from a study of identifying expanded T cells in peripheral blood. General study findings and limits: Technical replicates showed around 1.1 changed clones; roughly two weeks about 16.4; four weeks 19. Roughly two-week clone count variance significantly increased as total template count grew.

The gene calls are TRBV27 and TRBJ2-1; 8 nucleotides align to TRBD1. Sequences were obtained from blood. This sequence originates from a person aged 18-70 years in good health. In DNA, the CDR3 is TGTGCCAGCAGCCGAACAGGGGGTGACAATGAGCAGTTCTTC. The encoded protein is CASSRTGGDNEQFF.